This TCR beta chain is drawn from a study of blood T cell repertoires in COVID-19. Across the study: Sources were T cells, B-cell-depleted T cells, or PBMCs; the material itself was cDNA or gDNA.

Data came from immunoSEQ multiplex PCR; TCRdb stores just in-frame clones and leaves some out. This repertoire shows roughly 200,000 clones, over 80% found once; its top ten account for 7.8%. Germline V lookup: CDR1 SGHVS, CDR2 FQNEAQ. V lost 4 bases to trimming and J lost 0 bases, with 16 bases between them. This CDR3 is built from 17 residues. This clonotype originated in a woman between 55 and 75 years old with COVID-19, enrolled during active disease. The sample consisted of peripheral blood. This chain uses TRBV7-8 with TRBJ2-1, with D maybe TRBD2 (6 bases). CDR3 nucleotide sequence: TGTGCCAGCAGCTGGGGAGGCGGCCGAAGCTCCTACAATGAGCAGTTCTTC. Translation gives CASSWGGGRSSYNEQFF.